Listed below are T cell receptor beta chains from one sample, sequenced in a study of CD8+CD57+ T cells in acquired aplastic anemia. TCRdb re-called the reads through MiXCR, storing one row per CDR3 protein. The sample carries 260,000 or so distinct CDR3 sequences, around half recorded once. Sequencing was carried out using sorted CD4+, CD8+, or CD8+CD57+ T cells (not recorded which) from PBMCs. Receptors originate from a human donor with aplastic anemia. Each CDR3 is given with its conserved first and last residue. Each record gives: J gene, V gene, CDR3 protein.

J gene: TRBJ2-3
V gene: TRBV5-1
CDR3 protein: CASSLEERERDTQYF

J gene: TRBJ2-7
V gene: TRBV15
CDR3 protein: CATSRSTRRTGSSYEQYF

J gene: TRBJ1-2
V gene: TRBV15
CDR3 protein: CAASGVYTNYGYTF

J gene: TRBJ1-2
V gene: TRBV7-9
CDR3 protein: CASSSTGTGAYGYTF

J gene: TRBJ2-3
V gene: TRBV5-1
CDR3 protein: CASSPGLAGAQDTQYF

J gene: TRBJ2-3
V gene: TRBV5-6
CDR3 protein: CASSLSGVLGDTQYF

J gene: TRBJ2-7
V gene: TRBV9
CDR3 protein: CASSRDSEGYEQYF

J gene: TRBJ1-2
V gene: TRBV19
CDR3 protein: CASSTRTGSNYGYTF

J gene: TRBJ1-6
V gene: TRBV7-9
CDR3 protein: CASSLFGAIGSPLHF

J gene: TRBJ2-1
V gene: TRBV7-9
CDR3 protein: CASSLPAARGYNEQFF

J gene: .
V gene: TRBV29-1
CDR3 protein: CSVDRGTGGYEQYF

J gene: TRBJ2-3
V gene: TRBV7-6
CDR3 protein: CASSLEVVGLDPQYF

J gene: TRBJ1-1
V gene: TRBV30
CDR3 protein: CAWSDHTEAFF

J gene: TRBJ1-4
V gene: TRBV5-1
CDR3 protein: CASSLVPGQGREKLFF

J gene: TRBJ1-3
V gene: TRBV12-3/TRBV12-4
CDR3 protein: CASSFVAGGNTIYF

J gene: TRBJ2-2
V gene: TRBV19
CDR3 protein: CASTGLTGELFF

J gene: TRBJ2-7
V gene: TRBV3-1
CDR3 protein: CASSPNMYEQYF

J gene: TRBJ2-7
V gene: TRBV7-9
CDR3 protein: CASSLGDRGAYEQYF

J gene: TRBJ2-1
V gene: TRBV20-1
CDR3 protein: CSARPPLAGDLEQFF

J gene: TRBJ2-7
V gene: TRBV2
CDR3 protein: CASSYSWGQGVNEQYF

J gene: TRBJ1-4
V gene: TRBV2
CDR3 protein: CATSGGVLPTNEKLFF

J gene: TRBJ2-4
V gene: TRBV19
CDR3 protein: CASREGPAKNIQYF

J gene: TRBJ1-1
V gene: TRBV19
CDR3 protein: CASSPRPRTGDTEAFF

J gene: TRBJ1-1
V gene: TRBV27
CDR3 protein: CASRAFANTEALF

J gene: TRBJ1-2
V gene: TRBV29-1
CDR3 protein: CSVEDRLGYYGYTF

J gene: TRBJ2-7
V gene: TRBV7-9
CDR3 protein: CASSLSTRAYEQYF

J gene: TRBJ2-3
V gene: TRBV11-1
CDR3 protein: CATRDGENEQYF

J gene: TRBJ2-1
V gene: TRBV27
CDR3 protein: CASRLAGDRNEQFF

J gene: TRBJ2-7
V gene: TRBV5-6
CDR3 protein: CASSLGPGQGRFEQYF

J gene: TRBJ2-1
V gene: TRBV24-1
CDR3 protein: CATSDFSEQFF

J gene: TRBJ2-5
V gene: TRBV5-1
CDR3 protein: CASSLEAGVETQYF

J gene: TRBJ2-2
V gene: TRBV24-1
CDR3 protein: CATTRDTNTGELFF

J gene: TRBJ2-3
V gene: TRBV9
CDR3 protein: CASTLGGLPQDTQYF

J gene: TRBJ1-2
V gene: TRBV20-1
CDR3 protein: CSASSSSSGYGYTF

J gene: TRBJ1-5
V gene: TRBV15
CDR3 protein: CATSRVAANQPQHF

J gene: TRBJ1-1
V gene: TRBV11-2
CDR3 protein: CASSLRQPTEAFF

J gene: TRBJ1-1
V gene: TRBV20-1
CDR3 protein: CSARGETGTTEAFF

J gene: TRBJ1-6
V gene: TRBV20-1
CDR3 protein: CSAFTQGNSPLHF

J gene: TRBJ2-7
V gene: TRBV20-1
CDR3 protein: CSARVGDRGVWDEQYF

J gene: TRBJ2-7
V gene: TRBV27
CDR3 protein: CASSFRSQNSYEQYF

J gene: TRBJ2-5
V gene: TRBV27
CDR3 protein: CASSINSWQETQYF

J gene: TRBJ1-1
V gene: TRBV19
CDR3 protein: CASSKDGGADTEAFF

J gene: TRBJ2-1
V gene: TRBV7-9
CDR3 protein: CASRERGRVGDEQFF

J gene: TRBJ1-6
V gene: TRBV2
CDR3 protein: CASSEFPGPNNSPLHF

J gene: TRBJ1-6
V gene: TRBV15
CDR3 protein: CATSRPDRANSPLHF

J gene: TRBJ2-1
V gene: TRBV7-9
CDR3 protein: CASSPTGQGGLTLNNEQFF

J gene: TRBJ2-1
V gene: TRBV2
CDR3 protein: CASSDLTTGTYNEQFF

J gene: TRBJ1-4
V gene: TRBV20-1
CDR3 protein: CSARDVQGGEKLFF

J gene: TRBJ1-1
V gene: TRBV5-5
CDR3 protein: CASSGQEPEAFF

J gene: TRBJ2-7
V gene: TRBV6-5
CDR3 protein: CASSYFRQLHAGPTYEQYF

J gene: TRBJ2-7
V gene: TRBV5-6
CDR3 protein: CASSPTGTGYTPTYEQYF

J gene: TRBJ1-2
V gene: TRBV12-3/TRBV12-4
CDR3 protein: CASSPDYYGYTF

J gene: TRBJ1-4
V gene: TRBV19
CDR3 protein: CASSLTGFATNEKLFF

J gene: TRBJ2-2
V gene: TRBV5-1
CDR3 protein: CASTLSTGANTGELFF

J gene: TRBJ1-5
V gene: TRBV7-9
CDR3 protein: CASSEGPGAPGDNQPQHF